This T cell receptor (beta chain) was documented in a study of cytomegalovirus exposure and HLA in healthy donors. Findings and caveats of the study: Reported performance of the classifier showed diagnosis of cytomegalovirus status with high specificity and sensitivity.

Comment on this clone: Its target is not known.

Vbeta (60) and Jbeta (13) primers were used in the PCR. Assay used: immunoSEQ multiplex PCR; TCRdb lists only in-frame clones, some missing. The data contain 150,000 to 200,000 clones, over 65% of them singletons. Trimming pared 3 bases from V and 4 bases from J, leaving 16 bases between. The germline gives CDR1 SGDLS, CDR2 YYNGEE. The CDR3 loop spans 15 amino acids. This chain uses TRBV9 with TRBJ1-2; a weak D match, TRBD1 (5 bases). The specimen sequenced was PBMCs. The clonotype comes from a woman between 40 and 50 years old in good health and CMV-seronegative. CDR3 in DNA: TGTGCCAGCAGCGGTGACACTCCCCAGGGCTATGGCTACACCTTC. This codes for CASSGDTPQGYGYTF.